Given below is one T cell receptor beta chain in context. The entry originates in a study of blood T cell repertoires in COVID-19. Whole-study context: Researchers got acute and convalescent COVID-19 samples from the United States, Italy and Spain.

Trimming took 4 bases from V and 8 from J, leaving 5 bases between them. This CDR3 region has 9 residues. Per germline, CDR1 SQVTM and CDR2 ANQGSEA. Donors of Cohort 3 who recovered were those that had two negative PCRs, clearance, or symptom resolution. Original handling: Scientists estimated how many nucleated cells there were by amplifying reference gene primers. Only in-frame clones appear in the TCRdb table, and some are missing; sequencing was by immunoSEQ multiplex PCR. V and J calls and clone size are those listed in that table; D and trimming were worked out from the DNA. The data hold 360,000 or so clones, with 85% to 90% observed a single time.

The sequence derives from a woman in her thirties who had recovered from COVID-19. V usage is TRBV29-1 and J usage is TRBJ1-1; tentative D call: TRBD1 (5 bases). Sequenced sample: PBMCs or T cells enriched from blood (not recorded which). The CDR3 DNA follows: TGCAGCGTTGGACAGGAAGCTTTCTTT. This translates into CSVGQEAFF.